This T cell receptor beta chain stems from a study of PD-1 blockade in classical Hodgkin lymphoma. Germline assignment: CDR1 SGHTA and CDR2 FQGNSA. The CDR3 is 12 amino acids. V shed 5 bases and J shed 0 bases, with 5 bases lying between them. Sequencing was performed with immunoSEQ multiplex PCR; in TCRdb, only in-frame clones are kept and a portion is missing. The sample lists 23,000 or so clones, around nine tenths occurring once. Sample time point: newly diagnosed, previously untreated cHL patient sample. Thawed PBMCs were subjected to magnetic negative selection, which yielded isolated CD8+ T cells. Points on this clone: What it binds is not known.

The study's findings and limits: Newly diagnosed patients reportedly trailed healthy donors in baseline TCR diversity. Repertoire difference causes, possibly disease activity or prior therapy, remain undefined.

The genes are TRBV7-2 and TRBJ2-7; D ambiguous. The origin of this receptor is a human donor with classical Hodgkin lymphoma. Sample: CD8+ T cells from blood. The CDR3, as DNA: TGTGCCAGCAGCCGGAACTCCTACGAGCAGTACTTC. Translation: CASSRNSYEQYF.